The T cell receptor beta chain under discussion was sequenced for a study of shared clonotypes between healthy human individuals (dated by TCRdb to 2018 to 2020). Study-wide context: The cohort included three men and two women between 18 and 49 years of age. Blood TCR repertoires of a handful of healthy adults were deeply sequenced to estimate repertoire size and the extent of clonotype sharing between individuals. Each donor's leukapheresis produced roughly between roughly 0.85 and 10 billion PBMCs. Libraries were prepared and TCR repertoires were sequenced by different laboratories using diverse techniques, in order to increase sequencing depth and limit assay-specific biases. For each donor, CD4 naive and CD4 memory were each given three plates, CD8 naive was given two plates, and CD8 memory was given one plate.

The donors were healthy, HIV-negative adults who had no recently reported acute infections or vaccinations. Only Caucasian adults living in Nashville, Tennessee, USA were represented among the donors. Magnetic negative selection was used to enrich CD4+ T cells, after which naive cells were positively selected on CD45RA and the negative fraction became the memory subset. Blood was collected by leukapheresis, and PBMCs were isolated by Ficoll-Histopaque density gradient centrifugation and then cryopreserved in liquid nitrogen vapor phase. Purity and quantity of every magnetically sorted T cell population were checked by analytical flow cytometry. Genomic DNA was isolated from each sorted fraction and quantified by UV absorbance on a Nanodrop 2000c. Beyond this particular receptor, the publication reports: Across four donors, approximately 4.9% of naive CD4, approximately 3.5% of naive CD8, approximately 2.5% of memory CD4, and 0.4% of memory CD8 clonotypes were shared. Even with the large sequencing depth, rarefaction of the sorted-subset datasets indicated that sequencing was incomplete. Clonotypes shared by all four sorted-subset donors showed higher generation probabilities than non-shared clonotypes. Sampling was restricted to blood, and TCR repertoires in tissue are likely to differ from TCR repertoires in blood. Pairwise subsampling led to the expectation that sequencing depth would affect the degree of clonotype sharing among donors. Larger estimated clonotype richness was generally found for naive subsets than for memory subsets. Because the study included a small number of donors, the genetic and exposure-history diversity represented was limited.

From the cysteine up to the phenylalanine, the CDR3 has a length of 15 residues. The DNA shown is the 45-base CDR3, in frame from base 1. The V end loses 0 bases and the J end loses 5 bases, and a stretch of 11 bases separates them. The germline V gene specifies SGHTA as CDR1 and FQGTGA as CDR2. In regard to this clone: Its antigen is unknown. Base-call qualities are not available, and no considerably larger clone is one nucleotide away.

TCR CDR3 regions were amplified from genomic DNA by multiplex PCR using the deep immunoSEQ assay. Extracted genomic DNA from each cell subset was spread evenly across all wells of several immunoSEQ 96-well plates, with each plate serving as a replicate. For sorted subsets, roughly 200 ng of genomic DNA, equivalent to around 29,000 T cell genomes, went into each replicate PCR. Purified libraries were measured with a Qubit 3.0 fluorometer, size-checked on a Bioanalyzer 2100, and measured again with the KAPA Library Quantification kit. Every immunoSEQ 96-well plate was sequenced on a dedicated single-read 150-cycle Illumina NextSeq 550 flow cell. On the authors' methods: Because the immunoSEQ output held only junctional sequences and lacked quality scores, the filtering could not match the filtering applied to full-length reads. To assign V/J genes and CDR3, sequences were annotated using PyIR, a Python wrapper for IgBLAST v1.9, with IMGT germline references. Reads were filtered out if the reads had weak V/J assignments (E-value above 1e-6), no CDR3, stop codons, out-of-frame junctions, or ambiguous translated residues. V3J clonotypes were defined as sequences sharing the same inferred V gene, J gene, and CDR3 amino acid sequence. Percentage overlap between repertoires was calculated by dividing the number of shared unique clonotypes by the size of the smaller repertoire. Repertoire richness was assessed with RTK rarefaction, the Chao1 estimator, and Recon v2.1 estimates of unobserved clonotypes. Generation probabilities were computed with OLGA for all TCRbeta clonotypes obtained by the gDNA method from a handful of donors. The table was pulled from immuneACCESS by TCRdb, which kept in-frame rearrangements only. Such tables lose some clones; where checked, under half of the loss comes from unresolved V genes, and the rest has no known cause. The V and J calls and clone size come from that table; D and trimming were worked out from the DNA. In all, the sample holds 2 million to 2.5 million clones, and 92% of those were seen once. The ten biggest clones cover 0.37% of the sample.

This sequence originates from a man in his late teens or twenties in good health. Some clones in this sample may be carry-over from other donors' samples. The rearranged chain carries TRBV7-3 and TRBJ2-1; no D gene call is confident. The sequencing input was naive CD4+ T cells from PBMCs. What this sample's cell subset or site label stands for: CD45RA+ positively selected. The CDR3 reads as follows: CASSLTGLDNNEQFF. In nucleotides, the sequence is TGTGCCAGCAGCTTAACAGGGTTAGACAACAATGAGCAGTTCTTC.